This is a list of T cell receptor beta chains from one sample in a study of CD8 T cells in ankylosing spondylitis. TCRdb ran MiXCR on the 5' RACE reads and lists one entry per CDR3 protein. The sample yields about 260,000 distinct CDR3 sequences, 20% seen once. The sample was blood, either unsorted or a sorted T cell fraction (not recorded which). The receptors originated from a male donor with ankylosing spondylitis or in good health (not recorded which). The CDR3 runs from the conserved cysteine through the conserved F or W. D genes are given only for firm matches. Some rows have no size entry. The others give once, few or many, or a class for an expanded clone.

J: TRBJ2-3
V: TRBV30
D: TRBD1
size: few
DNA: TGTGCCTGGAGCGGAGCAGGGGGCCCAGATACGCAGTATTTT
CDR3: CAWSGAGGPDTQYF

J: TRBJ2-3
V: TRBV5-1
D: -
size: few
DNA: TGCGCCAGCAGCACACAGGGAGAAAGCACAGATACGCAGTATTTT
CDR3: CASSTQGESTDTQYF

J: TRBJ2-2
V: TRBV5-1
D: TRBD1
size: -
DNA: TGCGCCAGCAGCGATTTGACAGGGCCCACCGGGGAGCTGTTTTTT
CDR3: CASSDLTGPTGELFF

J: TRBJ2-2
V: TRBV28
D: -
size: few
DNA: TGTGCCAGCAGTTTCAATACGAACACCGGGGAGCTGTTTTTT
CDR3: CASSFNTNTGELFF

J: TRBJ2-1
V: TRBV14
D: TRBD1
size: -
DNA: TGTGCCAGCAGCCCCGGACAGGGGATGCCCTACAATGAGCAGTTCTTC
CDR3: CASSPGQGMPYNEQFF

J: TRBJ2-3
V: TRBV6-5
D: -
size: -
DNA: TGTGCCAGCAGTTACGTTCCTAGCGGCACAGATACGCAGTATTTT
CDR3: CASSYVPSGTDTQYF

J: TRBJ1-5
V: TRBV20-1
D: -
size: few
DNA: TGCAGTGCTAGTTCTCAGCCCGGTGTACATCAGCCCCAGCATTTT
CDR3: CSASSQPGVHQPQHF

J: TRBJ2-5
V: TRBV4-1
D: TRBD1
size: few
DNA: TGCGCCAGCAGCTCTCAGGGGGCTACAATTCAAGAGACCCAGTACTTC
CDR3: CASSSQGATIQETQYF

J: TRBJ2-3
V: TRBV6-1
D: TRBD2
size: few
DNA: TGTGCCAGCTCTGGGGGGGTGGTTAGCACAGATACGCAGTATTTT
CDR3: CASSGGVVSTDTQYF

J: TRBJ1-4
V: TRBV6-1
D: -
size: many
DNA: TGTGCCGTGGGCTCTTTAGGAACAGGGAGTGCGAAACTGTTTTTT
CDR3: CAVGSLGTGSAKLFF

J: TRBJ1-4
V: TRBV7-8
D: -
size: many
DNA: TGTGCCAGCAGCTTAGAAGGGGACCGCCGGGAAAAACTGTTTTTT
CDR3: CASSLEGDRREKLFF

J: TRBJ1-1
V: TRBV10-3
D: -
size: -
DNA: TGTGCCATCAGTGGGAACAGTCGGGGAACTGAAGCTCTCTTT
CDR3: CAISGNSRGTEALF

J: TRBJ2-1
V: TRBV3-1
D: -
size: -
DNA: TGTGCCAGCAGCCAAGTCGGGGGCTCCTACAATGAGCAGTTCTTC
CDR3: CASSQVGGSYNEQFF

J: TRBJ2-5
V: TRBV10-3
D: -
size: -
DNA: TGTGCCATCTCACAGGGCCAAGAGACCCAGTACTTC
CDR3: CAISQGQETQYF

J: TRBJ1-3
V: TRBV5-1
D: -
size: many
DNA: TGCGCCAGCAGCATGTTCGGGACATTCTCCGGAAACACCATATATTTT
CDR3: CASSMFGTFSGNTIYF

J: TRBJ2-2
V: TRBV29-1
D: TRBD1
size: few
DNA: TGCAGCGTTGAAGGACAGGGGAAAGTCACCGGGGAGCTGTTTTTT
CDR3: CSVEGQGKVTGELFF

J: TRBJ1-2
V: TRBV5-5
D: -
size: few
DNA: TGTGCCAGCAGCTCAGGATATCGACAAACTAACTATGGCTACACCTTC
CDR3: CASSSGYRQTNYGYTF

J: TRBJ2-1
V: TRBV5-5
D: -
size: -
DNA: TGTGCCAGCAGCTTGTATACTTACAATGAGCAGTTCTTC
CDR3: CASSLYTYNEQFF

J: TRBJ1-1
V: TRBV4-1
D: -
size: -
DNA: TGCGCCAGCAGCCCGACAGGATTCCCGAACACTGAAGCTTTCTTT
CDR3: CASSPTGFPNTEAFF

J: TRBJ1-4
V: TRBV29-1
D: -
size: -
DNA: TGCAGCGTTGAAGAAGGCAGGGAGGTAGAAAAACTGTTTTTT
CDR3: CSVEEGREVEKLFF

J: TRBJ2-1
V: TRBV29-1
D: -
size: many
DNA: TGCAGCGTTGAAGGGCAGTCCTACAATGAGCAGTTCTTC
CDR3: CSVEGQSYNEQFF

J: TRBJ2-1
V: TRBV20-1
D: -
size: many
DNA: TGCAGTGCCCCTGCCACCCAGGGTGGCAATGAGCAGTTCTTC
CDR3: CSAPATQGGNEQFF

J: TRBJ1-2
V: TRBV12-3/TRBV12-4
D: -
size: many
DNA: TGTGCCAGCAGTCCGGGGGTGGCGTCCGGCTATGGCTACACCTTC
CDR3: CASSPGVASGYGYTF

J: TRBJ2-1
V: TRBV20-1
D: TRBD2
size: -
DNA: TGCTGTGCTAGCCCCCCCGGGCGGGCTAGCGGGGGGAATGAGCAGTTCTTC
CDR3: CCASPPGRASGGNEQFF

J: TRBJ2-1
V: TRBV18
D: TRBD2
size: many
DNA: TGTGCCAGCTCACCGGGACTAGCGGCCTACAATGAGCAGTTCTTC
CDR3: CASSPGLAAYNEQFF

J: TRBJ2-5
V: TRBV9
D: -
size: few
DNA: TGTGCCAGCAGCTTGGGGCCGGCGGAGACCCAGTACTTC
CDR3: CASSLGPAETQYF

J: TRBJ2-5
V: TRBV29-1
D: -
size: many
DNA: TGCAGCGTTGAGAATTCGTACCAAGAGACCCAGTACTTC
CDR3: CSVENSYQETQYF

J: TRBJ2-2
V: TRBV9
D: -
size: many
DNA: TGTGCCAGCAGCGTAGGGCAGGGAAACACCGGGGAGCTGTTTTTT
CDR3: CASSVGQGNTGELFF

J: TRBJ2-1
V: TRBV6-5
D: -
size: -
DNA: TGTGCCAGCAGTTACAAGCTCCAGACACACAATGAGCAGTTCTTC
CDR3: CASSYKLQTHNEQFF

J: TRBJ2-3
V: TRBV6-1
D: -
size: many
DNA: TGTGCCAGCAGTGCTCCCGGCTTCGGGGCTCACACAGATACGCAGTATTTT
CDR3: CASSAPGFGAHTDTQYF

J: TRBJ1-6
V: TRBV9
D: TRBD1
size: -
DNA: TGTGCCAGCAGCCAGGGAAGGACAGGGACCTATTCACCCCTCCACTTT
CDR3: CASSQGRTGTYSPLHF